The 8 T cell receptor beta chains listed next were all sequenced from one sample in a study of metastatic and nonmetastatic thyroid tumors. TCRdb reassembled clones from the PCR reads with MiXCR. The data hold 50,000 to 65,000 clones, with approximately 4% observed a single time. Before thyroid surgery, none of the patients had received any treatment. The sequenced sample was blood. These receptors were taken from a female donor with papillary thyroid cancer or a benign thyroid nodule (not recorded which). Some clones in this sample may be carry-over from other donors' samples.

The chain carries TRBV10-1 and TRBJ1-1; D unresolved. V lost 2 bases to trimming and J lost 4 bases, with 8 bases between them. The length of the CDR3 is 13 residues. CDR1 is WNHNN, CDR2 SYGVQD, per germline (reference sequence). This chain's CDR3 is CASSERYVTEAFF. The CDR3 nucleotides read TGCGCCAGCAGTGAGCGGTACGTCACTGAAGCTTTCTTT.

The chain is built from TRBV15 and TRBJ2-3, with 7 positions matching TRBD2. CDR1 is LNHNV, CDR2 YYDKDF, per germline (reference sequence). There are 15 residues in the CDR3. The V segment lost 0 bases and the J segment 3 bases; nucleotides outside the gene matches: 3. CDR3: CATSREWGGTDTQYF. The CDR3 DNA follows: TGTGCCACCAGCAGAGAATGGGGAGGGACAGATACGCAGTATTTT.

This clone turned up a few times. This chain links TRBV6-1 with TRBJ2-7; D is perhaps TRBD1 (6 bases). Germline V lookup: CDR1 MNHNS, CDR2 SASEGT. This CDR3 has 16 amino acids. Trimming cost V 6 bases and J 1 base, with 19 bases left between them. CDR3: CASSPPPGHLSYEQYF. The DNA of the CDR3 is TGTGCCAGCAGCCCGCCTCCGGGACACTTATCCTACGAGCAGTACTTC.

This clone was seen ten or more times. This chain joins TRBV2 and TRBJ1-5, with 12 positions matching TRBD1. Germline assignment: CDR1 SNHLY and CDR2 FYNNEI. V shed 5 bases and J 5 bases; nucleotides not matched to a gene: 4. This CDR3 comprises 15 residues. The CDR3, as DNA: TGTGCCAGCAGTCAGGGACAGGGGGCGTATCAGCCCCAGCATTTT. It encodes CASSQGQGAYQPQHF.

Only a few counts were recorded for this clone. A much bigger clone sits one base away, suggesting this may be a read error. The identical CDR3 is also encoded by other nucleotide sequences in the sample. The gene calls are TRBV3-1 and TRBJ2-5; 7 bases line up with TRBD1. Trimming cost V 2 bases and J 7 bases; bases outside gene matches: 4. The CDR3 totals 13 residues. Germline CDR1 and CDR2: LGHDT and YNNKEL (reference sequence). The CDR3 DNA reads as TGTGCCAGCAGCCAATCAGGGGGTCGGACCCAGTACTTC. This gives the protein CASSQSGGRTQYF.

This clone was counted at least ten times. DNA for the CDR3: TGTGCCAGCAGCGACGGGACTGTCCAAGAGACCCAGTACTTC. It encodes CASSDGTVQETQYF. The rearrangement links TRBV5-8 to TRBJ2-5; D is perhaps TRBD2 (6 bases). The V end lost 4 bases, the J end lost 1 base, and 11 bases lay between the germline ends. CDR1 is SGHTS, CDR2 YDEGEE, per germline. The CDR3 loop spans 14 amino acids.

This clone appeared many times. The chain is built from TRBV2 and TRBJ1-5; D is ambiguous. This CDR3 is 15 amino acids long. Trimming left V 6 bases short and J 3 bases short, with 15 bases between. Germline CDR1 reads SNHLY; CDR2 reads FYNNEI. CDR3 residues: CASRQTWIDNQPQHF. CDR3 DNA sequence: TGTGCCAGCAGACAGACATGGATAGACAATCAGCCCCAGCATTTT.

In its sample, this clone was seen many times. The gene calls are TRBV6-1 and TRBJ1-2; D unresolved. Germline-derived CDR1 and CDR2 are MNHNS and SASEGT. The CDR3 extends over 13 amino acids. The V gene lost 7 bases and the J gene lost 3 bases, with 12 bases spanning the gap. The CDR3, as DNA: TGTGCCAGCAAAGCGGTAACAGACTATGGCTACACCTTC. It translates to CASKAVTDYGYTF.